This is a list of T cell receptor beta chains from one sample in a study of T cells in Graves' hyperthyroidism and ophthalmopathy. TCRdb re-analysed the multiplex PCR reads in MiXCR, keeping a single row per CDR3 protein. The sample carries over 500,000 distinct CDR3 sequences, about 16% recorded once. The sequenced sample was blood. The receptor source for this set is a woman aged 30 to 39 with Graves' ophthalmopathy. Each CDR3 is given with its conserved first and last residue. The D gene is left open where the match is weak. A row's size may be missing; if present it is once, few, many or a size class.

D	length	size	J	V	CDR3	DNA
.	13	few	TRBJ1-1	TRBV12-3/TRBV12-4	CASQLKGDTEAFF	TGTGCCAGCCAGCTAAAGGGGGATACTGAAGCTTTCTTT
TRBD2	16	.	TRBJ2-1	TRBV2	CASSVDSGRGGNEQFF	TGTGCCAGCAGTGTCGATAGCGGGAGGGGGGGCAATGAGCAGTTCTTC
.	14	many	TRBJ2-5	TRBV7-2	CASSLAQRGETQYF	TGTGCCAGCAGCTTAGCACAAAGGGGAGAGACCCAGTACTTC
.	15	.	TRBJ1-6	TRBV3-1	CASSQGRDAGSPLHF	TGTGCCAGCAGCCAAGGCCGGGACGCGGGCTCACCCCTCCACTTT
.	15	many	TRBJ1-4	TRBV6-6	CASSYSGATNEKLFF	TGTGCCAGCAGTTACTCCGGAGCAACTAATGAAAAACTGTTTTTT
.	12	many	TRBJ2-1	TRBV20-1	CSAVGPYNEQFF	TGCAGTGCAGTGGGACCGTACAATGAGCAGTTCTTC
.	14	.	TRBJ2-3	TRBV10-1	CATMKTGRTDTQYF	TGCGCCACCATGAAAACGGGCAGAACAGATACGCAGTATTTT
TRBD2	15	.	TRBJ2-7	TRBV20-1	CSARDGLAGRYEQYF	TGCAGTGCTAGAGATGGCCTAGCGGGCCGGTACGAGCAGTACTTC
.	13	many	TRBJ2-3	TRBV7-3	CASSLYLTDTQYF	TGTGCCAGCAGCCTATACCTCACAGATACGCAGTATTTT
.	12	many	TRBJ2-7	TRBV7-9	CASSLVLYEQYF	TGTGCCAGCAGCTTAGTCCTCTACGAGCAGTACTTC
TRBD1	14	many	TRBJ2-7	TRBV11-2	CASSKGQGSYEQYF	TGTGCCAGCAGCAAAGGACAGGGCAGCTACGAGCAGTACTTC
.	12	many	TRBJ2-5	TRBV19	CASIGSQETQYF	TGTGCCAGTATCGGCAGTCAAGAGACCCAGTACTTC
.	15	.	TRBJ2-2	TRBV6-2/TRBV6-3	CASSEGGKETGELFF	TGTGCCAGCAGTGAGGGAGGCAAGGAGACCGGGGAGCTGTTTTTT
.	16	many	TRBJ1-6	TRBV3-1	CASSPYRRPYNSPLHF	TGTGCCAGCAGCCCGTACCGCCGGCCATATAATTCACCCCTCCACTTT
.	16	many	TRBJ2-1	TRBV27	CASSLSLTSSYNEQFF	TGTGCCAGCAGTTTATCATTAACGAGCTCCTACAATGAGCAGTTCTTC
.	14	.	TRBJ1-5	TRBV15	CATSRDVSNQPQHF	TGTGCCACCAGCAGAGACGTGAGCAATCAGCCCCAGCATTTT
.	15	many	TRBJ2-7	TRBV7-9	CASSSRGLGAHEQYF	TGTGCCAGCAGCTCTAGAGGTCTGGGGGCACATGAGCAGTACTTC
.	14	many	TRBJ2-7	TRBV18	CASSITQASYEQYF	TGTGCCAGCTCGATCACCCAGGCCTCCTACGAGCAGTACTTC
.	15	.	TRBJ2-3	TRBV29-1	CSVVKQLSSTDTQYF	TGCAGCGTTGTAAAGCAGCTCTCTAGCACAGATACGCAGTATTTT
.	13	few	TRBJ2-7	TRBV10-1	CASSVAEDYEQYF	TGCGCCAGCAGTGTGGCGGAGGACTACGAGCAGTACTTC
TRBD1	16	few	TRBJ1-5	TRBV28	CASSSSGTGRLQPQHF	TGTGCCAGCAGTTCCTCCGGGACAGGGAGGTTGCAGCCCCAGCATTTT
TRBD2	16	few	TRBJ2-1	TRBV6-1	CASSRILAGGLNEQFF	TGTGCCAGCAGTCGTATACTAGCGGGAGGGCTAAATGAGCAGTTCTTC
.	16	many	TRBJ2-5	TRBV7-9	CASSSTGTTAQETQYF	TGTGCCAGCAGCTCCACCGGGACCACCGCTCAAGAGACCCAGTACTTC
TRBD2	16	.	TRBJ2-7	TRBV6-1	CASTLFLAGGPHEQYF	TGTGCCAGCACCCTCTTCCTAGCGGGAGGGCCGCACGAGCAGTACTTC
TRBD2	16	many	TRBJ2-1	TRBV20-1	CSASGDLAGVGVEQFF	TGCAGTGCTAGTGGGGACTTAGCGGGAGTGGGGGTTGAGCAGTTCTTC
TRBD2	16	.	TRBJ2-2	TRBV24-1	CATSDGLAGHTGGLFF	TGTGCCACCAGTGATGGCCTAGCGGGACACACCGGGGGGCTGTTTTTT
.	14	many	TRBJ2-1	TRBV9	CASSGQPSYNEQFF	TGTGCCAGCAGCGGACAGCCCTCCTACAATGAGCAGTTCTTC
TRBD1	14	.	TRBJ2-1	TRBV3-1	CASRDRGSYNEQFF	TGTGCCAGCAGAGACAGGGGTTCCTACAATGAGCAGTTCTTC
.	16	.	TRBJ2-1	TRBV27	CASALDSLSSYNEQFF	TGTGCCAGCGCCCTCGACAGTTTGAGCTCCTACAATGAGCAGTTCTTC
TRBD2	18	many	TRBJ2-5	TRBV3-1	CASSQGIGLAVLQETQYF	TGTGCCAGCAGCCAAGGAATTGGACTAGCGGTACTTCAAGAGACCCAGTACTTC
.	11	many	TRBJ2-2	TRBV7-3	CASTLTGELFF	TGTGCCAGCACCCTCACCGGGGAGCTGTTTTTT
.	15	many	TRBJ1-4	TRBV20-1	CSARDLGDTGEKLFF	TGCAGTGCTAGAGATCTCGGTGACACCGGAGAAAAACTGTTTTTT
.	14	few	TRBJ1-5	TRBV6-6	CASSYSGAGQPQHF	TGTGCCAGCAGTTACTCAGGGGCGGGTCAGCCCCAGCATTTT
TRBD1	14	few	TRBJ1-1	TRBV29-1	CSARDRGRFTEAFF	TGCAGCGCTCGGGACAGGGGGCGATTTACTGAAGCTTTCTTT
TRBD1	15	few	TRBJ2-1	TRBV14	CASNPTGAFSWEQFF	TGTGCCAGCAACCCGACAGGGGCTTTTTCGTGGGAGCAGTTCTTC
.	15	.	TRBJ2-1	TRBV6-4	CASSDSSKLNNEQFF	TGTGCCAGCAGTGACTCCTCAAAACTAAACAATGAGCAGTTCTTC
.	15	many	TRBJ2-7	TRBV6-4	CASSVTQPSGYEQYF	TGTGCCAGCAGTGTGACTCAACCCTCGGGGTACGAGCAGTACTTC
TRBD1	21	few	TRBJ2-2	TRBV24-1	CATSDPRTGLSAGRNTGELFF	TGTGCCACCAGTGATCCCCGGACAGGGCTAAGCGCGGGGAGGAACACCGGGGAGCTGTTTTTT
.	15	.	TRBJ1-1	TRBV6-1	CASGTESWENTEAFF	TGTGCCAGCGGGACCGAGTCCTGGGAAAACACTGAAGCTTTCTTT
.	14	many	TRBJ2-1	TRBV11-3	CASSPGSFRNEQFF	TGTGCCAGCAGCCCGGGAAGCTTCCGCAATGAGCAGTTCTTC
.	15	many	TRBJ2-3	TRBV28	CASSSPRKSTDTQYF	TGTGCCAGCAGTTCCCCTCGCAAGAGCACAGATACGCAGTATTTT
.	17	many	TRBJ2-3	TRBV30	CAWSGGTSRYSTDTQYF	TGTGCCTGGAGTGGAGGAACTAGCCGCTATAGCACAGATACGCAGTATTTT
.	15	many	TRBJ2-3	TRBV18	CASSPGPTGSDTQYF	TGTGCCAGCTCACCAGGACCCACGGGTTCAGATACGCAGTATTTT
TRBD1	14	.	TRBJ2-7	TRBV9	CASSPRQGDREQYF	TGTGCCAGCAGCCCCCGCCAGGGGGATCGTGAGCAGTACTTC
.	15	.	TRBJ2-3	TRBV4-3	CASSQDQDHTDTQYF	TGCGCCAGCAGCCAAGATCAGGATCATACAGATACGCAGTATTTT
.	19	few	TRBJ2-1	TRBV6-2/TRBV6-3	CASSYKGGGMALSYNEQFF	TGTGCCAGCAGTTACAAAGGGGGAGGGATGGCCCTCTCCTACAATGAGCAGTTCTTC
.	14	few	TRBJ2-7	TRBV5-1	CASSPRTDSGEQYF	TGCGCCAGCAGCCCAAGGACTGACTCGGGCGAGCAGTACTTC
TRBD1	18	few	TRBJ2-2	TRBV11-2	CASSLALQGDSNTGELFF	TGTGCCAGCAGCTTAGCCTTACAGGGGGATTCGAACACCGGGGAGCTGTTTTTT
.	12	few	TRBJ1-2	TRBV19	CATSQWAYGYTF	TGTGCCACCAGCCAATGGGCTTATGGCTACACCTTC
.	18	many	TRBJ1-1	TRBV19	CASSIDRNRRGATAEAFF	TGTGCCAGTAGTATAGATAGGAATCGTAGGGGCGCAACCGCTGAAGCTTTCTTT
TRBD2	16	many	TRBJ2-7	TRBV18	CASSPPAGGRANEQYF	TGTGCCAGCTCACCACCGGCGGGCGGGAGGGCTAACGAGCAGTACTTC
.	14	many	TRBJ2-3	TRBV2	CASSETASTDTQYF	TGTGCCAGCAGTGAAACAGCTAGCACAGATACGCAGTATTTT
TRBD2	17	many	TRBJ2-1	TRBV4-2	CASSQPTSGRSYNEQFF	TGTGCCAGCAGCCAACCGACTAGCGGGAGGTCCTACAATGAGCAGTTCTTC
.	15	few	TRBJ2-2	TRBV6-2/TRBV6-3	CASSYPASNTGELFF	TGTGCCAGCAGTTACCCCGCCAGCAACACCGGGGAGCTGTTTTTT
.	13	many	TRBJ2-7	TRBV6-1	CASSTDFSYEQYF	TGTGCCAGCAGCACGGACTTCTCCTACGAGCAGTACTTC
.	14	many	TRBJ1-6	TRBV5-1	CASSFGGDNSPLHF	TGCGCCAGCAGCTTTGGGGGAGATAATTCACCCCTCCACTTT
.	17	.	TRBJ2-1	TRBV20-1	CSGLDYRRFVSYNEQFF	TGCAGTGGTTTGGACTATCGGAGGTTTGTCTCCTACAATGAGCAGTTCTTC
.	14	many	TRBJ2-2	TRBV11-2	CASSAYMRPGELFF	TGTGCCAGCAGCGCATACATGCGACCCGGGGAGCTGTTTTTT
TRBD2	15	.	TRBJ2-1	TRBV20-1	CSANRAGAYNNEQFF	TGCAGTGCTAACCGGGCGGGAGCTTATAACAATGAGCAGTTCTTC